Below, 9 T cell receptor beta chains from the same sample are listed, as sequenced in a study of beta chain features in type 1 diabetes. Findings of the study overall: All four CD4+ subsets of Type 1 diabetes patients contained TCRB CDR3s that were moderately but significantly shorter.

No antigens are known for them. The entirety of the isolated RNA underwent reverse transcription, so expressed TCRB transcripts were sequenced. Here immunoSEQ multiplex PCR was the method, and the copy in TCRdb shows in-frame clones only, minus some. Of approximately 160,000 clones listed, 9% to 12% were seen once; the top ten hold around 0.48%. What was sequenced was central memory CD4+ T cells from blood. The source is a man between 25 and 39 years old with type 1 diabetes.

This chain links TRBV9 with TRBJ1-4; a possible D gene is TRBD1 (6 bases). The V gene's germline CDR1 is SGDLS and CDR2 YYNGEE. V lost 3 bases, J lost 7 bases, and 10 bases lay in between. The CDR3 is 13 amino acids. The CDR3 DNA reads TGTGCCAGCAGCGGCGGCAGGGGTGAAAAACTGTTTTTT. Translated: CASSGGRGEKLFF.

This clone has more than one count but fewer than ten. The chain recombines TRBV29-1 with TRBJ2-5; no definite D call. V was clipped by 5 bases and J by 2 bases, with 9 bases between them. Per the germline V gene, CDR1 is SQVTM and CDR2 is ANQGSEA. The CDR3 is 12 amino acids. The CDR3 DNA follows: TGCAGCGTTTTGTCAGTTCAAGAGACCCAGTACTTC. It is translated as CSVLSVQETQYF. The variable domain in full, completed from reference TRBV29-1 and TRBJ2-5, reads SAVISQKPSRDICQRGTSLTIQCQVDSQVTMMFWYRQQPGQSLTLIATANQGSEATYESGFVIDKFPISRPNLTFSTLTVSNMSPEDSSIYLCSVLSVQETQYFGPGTRLLVL.

This chain uses TRBV7-9 with TRBJ2-1, with TRBD2 identical over 7 bases. CDR1 is SEHNR, CDR2 FQNEAQ, per germline (reference sequence). The CDR3 is 15 amino acids. With V trimmed by 9 bases and J by 9 bases, 17 bases remained unmatched. For the CDR3, the DNA is TGTGCCAGTGTCCCATTTCTAGCGGAGAGGAGTGAGCAGTTCTTC. Protein: CASVPFLAERSEQFF.

This chain links TRBV5-6 with TRBJ2-1; TRBD2 is a possible D gene (6 bases). V was pared by 1 base and J by 4 bases, with 15 bases between. CDR3 length equals 16 residues. Germline V CDR1 and CDR2: SGHDT, YYEEEE. CDR3 residues: CASSLLTAGGYNEQFF. The CDR3 DNA is TGTGCCAGCAGCTTGCTTACCGCCGGGGGATACAATGAGCAGTTCTTC.

This clone appeared a few times. The chain uses TRBV9 and TRBJ2-7; D is uncertain. This CDR3 is 14 amino acids long. CDR1 and CDR2 (germline): SGDLS, YYNGEE. Trimming cost V 2 bases and J 0 bases, with 9 bases left between them. CDR3 residues: CASSVSDTSYEQYF. The CDR3 DNA reads as TGTGCCAGCAGCGTCTCCGACACCTCCTACGAGCAGTACTTC.

A few counts support this clone. In nucleotides, the CDR3 is TGTGCCAGCTCCCCTGGGCAGGGGCAAGAGACCCAGTACTTC. Translation: CASSPGQGQETQYF. The genes are TRBV18 and TRBJ2-5; D might be TRBD1 (6 bases). From germline, CDR1 is KGHSH and CDR2 LQKENI. V was cut by 6 bases and J by 2 bases, with 13 bases left in between. The CDR3 is 14 residues long.

This clone was counted only a few times. The V gene is TRBV9, the J gene TRBJ2-5; D is uncertain. Per germline, CDR1 SGDLS and CDR2 YYNGEE. This CDR3 spans 14 amino acids. Between the trimmed V and J ends, which lost 2 bases and 0 bases, there was a span of 8 bases. The CDR3 loop is CASSVASNQETQYF. The CDR3 bases are TGTGCCAGCAGCGTTGCGTCAAACCAAGAGACCCAGTACTTC.

This clone has a handful of counts. The genes are TRBV14 and TRBJ2-6; D ambiguous. Trimming took 1 base from V and 0 from J, leaving 4 bases between them. The CDR3 has 15 residues. From germline, CDR1 is SGHDN and CDR2 FVKESK. CDR3 loop: CASSQGLSGANVLTF. The CDR3 DNA follows: TGTGCCAGCAGCCAAGGACTCTCTGGGGCCAACGTCCTGACTTTC.

The genes are TRBV18 and TRBJ2-7, with a weak D call TRBD1 (7 bases). This CDR3 is built from 14 residues. V lost 3 bases, J lost 4 bases, and 13 bases lay in between. The germline V gene has CDR1 KGHSH and CDR2 LQKENI. As DNA, the CDR3 is TGTGCCAGCTCACCCGACAGGGCGGGGTACGAGCAGTACTTC. Translation: CASSPDRAGYEQYF.